This TCR beta chain was identified during a study of cytomegalovirus exposure and HLA in healthy donors. Study details: Early released data comprised around 80 million unique TCRs from HLA-typed donors. Ancestry clustering placed about 86% of around 400 genotyped donors in the Caucasian-associated cluster.

The PCR employed 60 Vbeta primers together with 13 Jbeta primers. As processed by the authors: An analysis that came later counted 80 million or so unique TCR beta chains, approximately 12 million shared. Profiling relied on immunoSEQ multiplex PCR, and the TCRdb table lists in-frame clones only, not all of them. D and trimming were read from the DNA, whereas the V and J calls and clone size are those reported in that table. This sample has roughly 110,000 clones, with 82% found just once. CDR1 and CDR2 (germline): SGHRS, YFSETQ. Trimming removed 0 bases from V and 1 base from J; junction bases left unmatched: 4. The CDR3 has 16 amino acids. As for this clone: Antigen: not known.

Study results and limitations: Among donors in an Asian-associated ancestry cluster, a later analysis reportedly found fewer N-insertions than the approximately 700-donor mean.

V and J are TRBV5-1 and TRBJ2-1, with TRBD1 identical over 7 bases. The sequence came from a woman aged 18-35 years in good health and CMV-seronegative. The material sequenced was PBMCs. This chain's CDR3 is CASSLGNRGSYNEQFF. In nucleotides, the CDR3 is TGCGCCAGCAGCTTGGGCAACAGGGGATCCTACAATGAGCAGTTCTTC.